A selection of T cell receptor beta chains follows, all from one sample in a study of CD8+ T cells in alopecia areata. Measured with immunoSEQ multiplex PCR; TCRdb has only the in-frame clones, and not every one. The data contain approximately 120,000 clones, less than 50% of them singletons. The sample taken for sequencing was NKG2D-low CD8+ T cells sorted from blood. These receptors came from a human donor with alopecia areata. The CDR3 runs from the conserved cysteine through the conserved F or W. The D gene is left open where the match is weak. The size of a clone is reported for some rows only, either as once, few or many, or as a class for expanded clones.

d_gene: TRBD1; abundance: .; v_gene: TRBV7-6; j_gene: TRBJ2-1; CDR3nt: TGTGCCAGCAGTTCGCAGGACAGGGGCCGGGATGAGCAGTTCTTC; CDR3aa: CASSSQDRGRDEQFF
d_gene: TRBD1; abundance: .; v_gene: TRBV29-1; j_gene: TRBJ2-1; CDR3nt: TGCAGCGCCCTGGGACAGGGTTACAATGAGCAGTTCTTC; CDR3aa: CSALGQGYNEQFF
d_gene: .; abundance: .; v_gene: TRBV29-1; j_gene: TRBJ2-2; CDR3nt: TGCAGCGTCACTTGGGCCGGGGAGCTGTTTTTT; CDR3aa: CSVTWAGELFF
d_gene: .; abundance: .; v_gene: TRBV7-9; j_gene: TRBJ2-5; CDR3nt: TGTGCCAGCAGCTCGCCCATAGAGGGGGAAGAGACCCAGTACTTC; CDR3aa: CASSSPIEGEETQYF
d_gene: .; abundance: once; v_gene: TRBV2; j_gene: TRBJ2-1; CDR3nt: TGTGCCAGCATGGCCCTTGAGCAGTTCTTC; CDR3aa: CASMALEQFF
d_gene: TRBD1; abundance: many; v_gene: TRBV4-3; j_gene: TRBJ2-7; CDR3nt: TGCGCCAGCAGCCAAGACTGGACAGGGGGGGGTTACGAGCAGTACTTC; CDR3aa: CASSQDWTGGGYEQYF
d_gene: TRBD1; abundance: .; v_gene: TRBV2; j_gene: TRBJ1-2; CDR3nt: TGTGCCACATACAGGGGGGGCTATGGCTACACCTTC; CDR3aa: CATYRGGYGYTF
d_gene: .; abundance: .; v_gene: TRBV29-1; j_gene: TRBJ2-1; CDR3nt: TGCAGCGTTGATGCGGCCAATGAGCAGTTCTTC; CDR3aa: CSVDAANEQFF
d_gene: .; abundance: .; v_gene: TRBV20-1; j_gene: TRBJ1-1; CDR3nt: TGCAGTGCTCCGTTGAACACTGAAGCTTTCTTT; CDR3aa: CSAPLNTEAFF
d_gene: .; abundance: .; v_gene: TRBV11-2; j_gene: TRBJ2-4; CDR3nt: TGTGCCAGCAGCTCCCGGGACGGACACGGCATTCAGTACTTC; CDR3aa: CASSSRDGHGIQYF
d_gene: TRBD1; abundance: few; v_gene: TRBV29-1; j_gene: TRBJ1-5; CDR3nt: TGCAGCGTCTGGACAGGGGACAATCAGCCCCAGCATTTT; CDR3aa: CSVWTGDNQPQHF
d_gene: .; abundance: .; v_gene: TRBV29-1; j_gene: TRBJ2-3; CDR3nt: TGCAGCGTTGAAGATCCAATCCAGGCCCCCTTCACAGATACGCAGTATTTT; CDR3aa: CSVEDPIQAPFTDTQYF
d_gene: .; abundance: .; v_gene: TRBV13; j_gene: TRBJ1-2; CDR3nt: TGTGCCAGCAGCTTAGGACGGACAGCCTATGGCTACACCTTC; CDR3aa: CASSLGRTAYGYTF
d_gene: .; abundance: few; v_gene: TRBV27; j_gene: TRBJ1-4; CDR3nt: TGTGCCAGCAGTTTGGCAGGGGATGTGAGTGAAAAACTGTTTTTT; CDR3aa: CASSLAGDVSEKLFF
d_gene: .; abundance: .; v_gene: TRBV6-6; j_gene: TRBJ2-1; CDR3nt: TGTGCCAGCAGCTACACCGACAGACCCAATGAGCAGTTCTTC; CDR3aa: CASSYTDRPNEQFF
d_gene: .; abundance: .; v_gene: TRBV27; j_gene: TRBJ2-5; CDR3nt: TGTGCCAGCAGTCCGACAGATACTCAAGAGACCCAGTACTTC; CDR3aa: CASSPTDTQETQYF
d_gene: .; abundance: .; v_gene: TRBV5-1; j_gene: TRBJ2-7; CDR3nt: TGCGCCAGCAGCTTGCCCCCTAGCGACGAGCGATACTTC; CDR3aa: CASSLPPSDERYF
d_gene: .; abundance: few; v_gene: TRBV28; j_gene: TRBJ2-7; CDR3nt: TGTGCCAGCAGTCCCGTCCGGTACGAGCAGTACTTC; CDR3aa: CASSPVRYEQYF
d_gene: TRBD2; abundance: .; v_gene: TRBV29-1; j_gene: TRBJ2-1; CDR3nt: TGCAGCGTTGTCGGGCTAGCGGGAGGCAATGAGCAGTTCTTC; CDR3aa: CSVVGLAGGNEQFF
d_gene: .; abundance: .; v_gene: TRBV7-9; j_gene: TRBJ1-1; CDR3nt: TGTGCCAGCAGCTTGGGCACTGAAGCTTTCTTT; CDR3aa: CASSLGTEAFF
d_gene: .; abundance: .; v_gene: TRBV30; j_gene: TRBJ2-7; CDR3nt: TGTGCCTGGAGTGACACCTACGAGCAGTACTTC; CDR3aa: CAWSDTYEQYF
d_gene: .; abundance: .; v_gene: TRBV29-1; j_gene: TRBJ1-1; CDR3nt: TGCAGCGTTGATGGGGCAGGGGAAGGTTTTAGGAGGGTTAGTTCGACTGAAGCTTTCTTT; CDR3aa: CSVDGAGEGFRRVSSTEAFF
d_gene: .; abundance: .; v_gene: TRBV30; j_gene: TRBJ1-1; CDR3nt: TGTGCCTCAAACTTCCCGAACCTAATGAACACTGAAGCTTTCTTT; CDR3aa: CASNFPNLMNTEAFF
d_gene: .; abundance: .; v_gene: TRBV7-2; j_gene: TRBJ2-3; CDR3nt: TGTGCCAGCAGCTTGGGGGCCGACACAGATACGCAGTATTTT; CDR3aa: CASSLGADTDTQYF
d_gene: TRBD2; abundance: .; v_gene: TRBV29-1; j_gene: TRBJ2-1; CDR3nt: TGCAGCGTTGAAGATCTTGGTGGGCCGGGGGGGCAGTTCTTC; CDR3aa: CSVEDLGGPGGQFF
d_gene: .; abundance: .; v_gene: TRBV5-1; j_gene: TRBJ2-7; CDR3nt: TGCGCCAGCAGCCCGGGGACGGACTCCTACGAGCAGTACTTC; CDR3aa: CASSPGTDSYEQYF
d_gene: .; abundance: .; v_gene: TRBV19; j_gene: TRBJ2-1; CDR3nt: TGTGCCAGTAGTATTGGCGATGAGCAGTTCTTC; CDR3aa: CASSIGDEQFF
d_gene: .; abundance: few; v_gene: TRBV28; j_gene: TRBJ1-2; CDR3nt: TGTGCCAGCAGTCCACTCCTAACAGGACATGGCTACACCTTC; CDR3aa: CASSPLLTGHGYTF
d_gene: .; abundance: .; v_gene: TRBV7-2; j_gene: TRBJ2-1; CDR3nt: TGTGCCAGCAGCCTCGAGATCAGCTCCTACAATGAGCAGTTCTTC; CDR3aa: CASSLEISSYNEQFF
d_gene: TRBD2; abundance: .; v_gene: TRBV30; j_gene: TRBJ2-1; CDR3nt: TGTGCCTGGATGCCCGTGGGGCGGGAGAACAATGAGCAGTTCTTC; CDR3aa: CAWMPVGRENNEQFF
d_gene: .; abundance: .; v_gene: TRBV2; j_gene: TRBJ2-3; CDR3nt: TGTGCCAGCTTCTCGGGCACAGATACGCAGTATTTT; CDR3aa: CASFSGTDTQYF
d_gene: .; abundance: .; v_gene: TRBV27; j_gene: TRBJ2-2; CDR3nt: TGTGCCAGCAGTTTAGGCCCCGGGGAGCTGTTTTTT; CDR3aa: CASSLGPGELFF
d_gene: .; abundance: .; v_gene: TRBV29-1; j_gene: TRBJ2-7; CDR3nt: TGCAGCGTTGAAGACAGGAAAACCTACGAGCAGTACTTC; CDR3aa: CSVEDRKTYEQYF
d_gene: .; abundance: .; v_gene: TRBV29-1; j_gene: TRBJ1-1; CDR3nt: TGCAGCGCTGGACAGCAATCAAACACTGAAGCTTTCTTT; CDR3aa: CSAGQQSNTEAFF
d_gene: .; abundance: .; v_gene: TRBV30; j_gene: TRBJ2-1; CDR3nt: TGTGCCTGGAGTGTAGACAATGTGGGAGGTCGGCAGTTCTTC; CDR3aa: CAWSVDNVGGRQFF
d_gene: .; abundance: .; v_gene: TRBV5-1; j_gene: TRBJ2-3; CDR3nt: TGCGCCAGCAGTTTGTGGGGGGGCGCCACAGATACGCAGTATTTT; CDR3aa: CASSLWGGATDTQYF
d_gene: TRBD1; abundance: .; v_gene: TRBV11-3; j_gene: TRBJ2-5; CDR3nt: TGTGCCAGCAGCTTCTGGACAGGGGGCATGGAGACCCAGTACTTC; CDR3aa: CASSFWTGGMETQYF
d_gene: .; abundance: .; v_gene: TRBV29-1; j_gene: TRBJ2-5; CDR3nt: TGCAGCGTGGGCGGCGGATGGGGAGAGACCCAGTACTTC; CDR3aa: CSVGGGWGETQYF
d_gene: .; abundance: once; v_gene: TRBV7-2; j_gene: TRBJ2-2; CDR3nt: TGTGCCAGCAGCTTTCTGTCTGACCCCGGGGAGCTGTTTTTT; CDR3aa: CASSFLSDPGELFF